Shown below are 22 T cell receptor beta chains from a single sample sequenced in a study of cytomegalovirus exposure and HLA in healthy donors. Both 60 Vbeta primers and 13 Jbeta primers went into the PCR. Generated by immunoSEQ multiplex PCR, the TCRdb table keeps only in-frame clones and is missing some. In the table there are 150,000 to 200,000 clones, 78% of which are singletons. Source material: PBMCs. The receptor source for this set is a woman aged 30 to 39 in good health and CMV-seropositive.

The V gene is TRBV5-5, the J gene TRBJ2-7, with 12 bases fitting TRBD1. Per germline, CDR1 SGHKS and CDR2 YYEKEE (reference sequence). Unmatched junction bases numbered 4, after V lost 4 bases and J lost 2 bases. The CDR3 is 15 residues long. The DNA for the CDR3 is TGTGCCAGCAGCAGGGGACAGGGGGCCCCCTACGAGCAGTACTTC. It yields the protein CASSRGQGAPYEQYF.

The chain combines TRBV20-1 with TRBJ2-7; D is unresolved. This CDR3 is built from 10 residues. V was clipped by 1 base and J by 6 bases, with 4 bases between them. Germline loops: CDR1 DFQATT, CDR2 SNEGSKA (reference sequence). DNA for the CDR3: TGCAGTGCTAGAGTCGGCGAGCAGTACTTC. Residues: CSARVGEQYF.

V is TRBV12-2 and J is TRBJ2-4; the table's D call, TRBD1, was not checked against the DNA. TRBV12-2 is labeled a pseudogene. The CDR3 loop spans 15 amino acids. In nucleotides, the CDR3 is TGTGCAAGTCGCTTCTTGCTCAGAGCCAAAAACATTCAGTACTTC. Protein sequence: CASRFLLRAKNIQYF.

The chain is built from TRBV5-6 and TRBJ1-4, with D tentatively TRBD1 (6 bases). Germline loops: CDR1 SGHDT, CDR2 YYEEEE. V was trimmed by 0 bases and J by 2 bases, leaving 17 bases between them. This CDR3 has 18 residues. This CDR3 is CASSLVGGYSGTNEKLFF. For the CDR3, the DNA is TGTGCCAGCAGCTTGGTAGGGGGTTACAGTGGGACTAATGAAAAACTGTTTTTT.

J is TRBJ2-3 and V is TRBV25-1, with a weak D call TRBD2 (5 bases). The CDR3 totals 15 residues. Germline V gene data show CDR1 as MGHDK and CDR2 as SYGVNS. The V end lost 3 bases, the J end lost 0 bases, and 10 bases lay between the germline ends. This CDR3 is CASSEPGLSTDTQYF. The CDR3 DNA reads TGTGCCAGCAGTGAGCCCGGACTTAGCACAGATACGCAGTATTTT.

This clone was counted only a few times. V and J are TRBV28 and TRBJ2-3, with a tentative D call TRBD2 (6 bases). Germline V gene lookup returns CDR1 MDHEN and CDR2 SYDVKM. With 4 bases removed from V and 2 bases from J, the gap between germline ends came to 13 bases. The CDR3 spans 15 residues. As DNA, the CDR3 is TGTGCCAGCAGTTCCCCGGGACTCTACACAGATACGCAGTATTTT. Translation: CASSSPGLYTDTQYF. The whole variable domain, remainder taken from reference TRBV28 and TRBJ2-3, is DVKVTQSSRYLVKRTGEKVFLECVQDMDHENMFWYRQDPGLGLRLIYFSYDVKMKEKGDIPEGYSVSREKKERFSLILESASTNQTSMYLCASSSPGLYTDTQYFGPGTRLTVL.

The chain employs TRBV4-3 and TRBJ2-3, with 15 bases that match TRBD2. The V gene's germline CDR1 is LGHNA and CDR2 YSLEER. Losses at the gene ends were 1 base for V and 0 bases for J; bases not matched to a gene: 5. This CDR3 spans 19 amino acids. CDR3 in amino acids: CASSQVGTSGGISTDTQYF. In nucleotides, the CDR3 is TGCGCCAGCAGCCAAGTTGGGACTAGCGGGGGGATAAGCACAGATACGCAGTATTTT.

The genes are TRBV7-2 and TRBJ2-7; D possibly corresponds to TRBD2 (5 bases). V lost 1 base and J lost 1, with 8 bases in between. The CDR3 length is 14 residues. CDR1 and CDR2 from the germline V gene are SGHTA and FQGNSA. CDR3 sequence (DNA): TGTGCCAGCAGCTTAGTTCCGGGATCCTACGAGCAGTACTTC. This encodes CASSLVPGSYEQYF.

The chain recombines TRBV28 with TRBJ1-2; a weak D match, TRBD1 (5 bases). Trimming pared 5 bases from V and 4 bases from J, leaving 14 bases between. There are 14 residues in the CDR3. Germline CDR1 is MDHEN and CDR2 is SYDVKM. The CDR3 region has the DNA TGTGCCAGCAGTCTCACAGGAGCCCTCTATGGCTACACCTTC. Translation gives CASSLTGALYGYTF.

The J gene is TRBJ1-4, the V gene TRBV9, with D tentatively TRBD1 (5 bases). The CDR3 has 15 residues. In germline, CDR1 is SGDLS, CDR2 YYNGEE. The V and J ends lost 2 bases and 7 bases respectively, with 15 bases between them. The CDR3 region has the DNA TGTGCCAGCAGCGTTGGCAGGGTGGTTGGTGAAAAACTGTTTTTT. Encoded protein: CASSVGRVVGEKLFF.

V gene TRBV5-1 combines with J gene TRBJ1-3; perhaps TRBD1 as D (5 bases). The V and J ends lost 0 bases and 0 bases respectively, with 7 bases between them. Looked up from germline, CDR1 is SGHRS and CDR2 is YFSETQ. This CDR3 is built from 15 residues. The CDR3 DNA reads as TGCGCCAGCAGCTTGGACAGGATCTCTGGAAACACCATATATTTT. It is translated as CASSLDRISGNTIYF.

The rearrangement links TRBV5-1 to TRBJ2-7; D unclear. Per germline, CDR1 SGHRS and CDR2 YFSETQ. The V end was cut by 1 base, the J end by 4 bases, with 12 bases between. This CDR3 spans 14 amino acids. The CDR3 DNA follows: TGCGCCAGCAGCTTGAGGCAGGAACGGTACGAGCAGTACTTC. As protein: CASSLRQERYEQYF.

The chain carries TRBV28 and TRBJ2-7; 9 bases are a match to TRBD1. With 2 bases clipped from V and 5 bases from J, the junction kept 4 bases outside the gene matches. This CDR3 is built from 14 residues. The V gene's germline CDR1 is MDHEN and CDR2 SYDVKM. The chain's CDR3 is CASSLVGTGHEQYF. The CDR3 DNA is TGTGCCAGCAGTTTAGTGGGGACAGGGCACGAGCAGTACTTC.

The V call is TRBV7-2, the J call TRBJ1-6, with D perhaps TRBD1 (5 bases). Trimming removed 5 bases from V and 14 bases from J, with 16 bases in between. Germline CDR1 SGHTA, CDR2 FQGNSA. The CDR3 is 13 residues long. CDR3 region: CASSPDTRTSLHF. CDR3 in DNA: TGTGCCAGCAGCCCCGACACGCGGACATCCCTCCACTTT.

V usage is TRBV11-2 and J usage is TRBJ1-1; 8 bases align to TRBD1. Germline V gene lookup returns CDR1 SGHAT and CDR2 FQNNGV. Trimming cost V 2 bases and J 8 bases; bases outside gene matches: 1. The CDR3 extends over 12 amino acids. In DNA, the CDR3 is TGTGCCAGCAGCTTATGGGACAGGGAAGCTTTCTTT. Protein: CASSLWDREAFF.

CDR3 in amino acids: CASSPPPSSGSNEQYF. CDR3 DNA sequence: TGTGCCAGCAGCCCCCCGCCCTCTAGCGGGAGCAACGAGCAGTACTTC. J is TRBJ2-7 and V is TRBV7-6, with 10 bases lining up with TRBD2. Germline CDR1 reads SGHVS; CDR2 reads FNYEAQ. CDR3 length: 16 amino acids. Unmatched junction bases numbered 12, after V lost 5 bases and J lost 5 bases.

Ten or more counts support this clone. This sequence joins TRBV10-3 and TRBJ1-1, with D possibly being TRBD1 (6 bases). Germline V lookup: CDR1 ENHRY, CDR2 SYGVKD. Trimming cost V 4 bases and J 3 bases, with 9 bases left between them. The CDR3 spans 13 residues. The CDR3 DNA follows: TGTGCCATCAGTGTGGGGGCGGACACTGAAGCTTTCTTT. This sequence encodes CAISVGADTEAFF.

This chain joins TRBV19 and TRBJ1-1; the D is unclear. CDR1 LNHDA and CDR2 SQIVND come from the germline V gene (reference sequence). The CDR3 sequence is 13 residues long. Trimming cost V 3 bases and J 2 bases, with 7 bases left between them. The CDR3 coding sequence is TGTGCCAGTAGTATGACACCAAACACTGAAGCTTTCTTT. Translating it yields CASSMTPNTEAFF.

The chain joins TRBV10-3 to TRBJ2-1, with TRBD2 as a possible D gene (5 bases). There are 17 residues in the CDR3. The germline V gene encodes CDR1 ENHRY and CDR2 SYGVKD. The V and J ends lost 6 bases and 0 bases respectively, with 18 bases between them. The CDR3, as DNA: TGTGCCATCAGCCAGGTTCGGAGCGGTGCCTCCTACAATGAGCAGTTCTTC. Translation: CAISQVRSGASYNEQFF.

The rearrangement links TRBV2 to TRBJ2-3, with 11 bases aligning to TRBD1. Germline V gene data show CDR1 as SNHLY and CDR2 as FYNNEI. Trimming cost V 5 bases and J 5 bases; bases outside gene matches: 6. The CDR3 spans 15 residues. The CDR3 is CASSWTGGRGDTQYF. CDR3 bases: TGTGCCAGCAGTTGGACAGGGGGCCGCGGAGATACGCAGTATTTT. The whole variable domain, filled in from reference TRBV2 and TRBJ2-3, reads EPEVTQTPSHQVTQMGQEVILRCVPISNHLYFYWYRQILGQKVEFLVSFYNNEISEKSEIFDDQFSVERPDGSNFTLKIRSTKLEDSAMYFCASSWTGGRGDTQYFGPGTRLTVL.

The gene calls are TRBV4-1 and TRBJ1-1, with 7 bases identical to TRBD1. Trimming at V came to 3 bases and at J to 11 bases, leaving 15 bases not matched to a gene. This CDR3 is 15 amino acids long. Germline lookup yields CDR1 MGHRA and CDR2 YSYEKL. The CDR3 DNA reads TGCGCCAGCAGCCAGTCCTTAGGGGGCAAGGAAACGGCTTTCTTT. It yields the protein CASSQSLGGKETAFF.

As for this clone: The junction shows a germline mismatch at one end, possibly a read error. This chain joins TRBV7-2 and TRBJ1-2; perhaps TRBD1 as D (5 bases). The germline V gene encodes CDR1 SGHTA and CDR2 FQGNSA. This CDR3 is built from 16 residues. The CDR3 region has the DNA TGTGCCGGCAGCTTAGATAAGGCAGGGACTAACTATGGCTACACCTTC. Translating it yields CAGSLDKAGTNYGYTF.